This is a list of T cell receptor beta chains from one sample in a study of response to subunit inactivated influenza vaccine. In TCRdb, the RT-PCR reads were re-called with MiXCR into one record per CDR3 protein. The top ten hold 10% of the sample, which has about 310,000 distinct CDR3 sequences, about 20% seen once. This sample comprised PBMCs from blood, obtained around 22 months after vaccination. The receptors derive from a man between 50 and 69 years old who received an inactivated influenza vaccine. Each CDR3 is given with its conserved first and last residue. The D gene is left open where the match is weak. Only some rows state a clone size, as once, few, many or a class for expanded clones.

CDR3nt: TGTGCCACGACGCTAGGTACGGGACAGAGATATACTGAAGCTTTCTTT
CDR3aa: CATTLGTGQRYTEAFF
v_gene: TRBV15
d_gene: TRBD1
abundance: many
j_gene: TRBJ1-1

CDR3nt: TGTGCCAGCAGCCAACCGACCATGGGGTATGGCTACACCTTC
CDR3aa: CASSQPTMGYGYTF
v_gene: TRBV7-9
d_gene: NA
abundance: many
j_gene: TRBJ1-2

CDR3nt: TGTGCCAGCAGTAAGGGGGTGACGAGCGAAAAACTGTTTTTT
CDR3aa: CASSKGVTSEKLFF
v_gene: TRBV28
d_gene: NA
abundance: few
j_gene: TRBJ1-4

CDR3nt: TGTGCCAGCAGCCTAAAGACCGGGACAGGGGACTATGGCTACACCTTC
CDR3aa: CASSLKTGTGDYGYTF
v_gene: TRBV13
d_gene: TRBD1
abundance: many
j_gene: TRBJ1-2

CDR3nt: TGTGCCAGCTGGGAGGGGAGTAGCAATCAGCCCCAGCATTTT
CDR3aa: CASWEGSSNQPQHF
v_gene: TRBV2
d_gene: NA
abundance: NA
j_gene: TRBJ1-5

CDR3nt: TGTGCCATCAGTGTTGGGGGTATGACCTATGGCTACACCTTC
CDR3aa: CAISVGGMTYGYTF
v_gene: TRBV10-3
d_gene: NA
abundance: many
j_gene: TRBJ1-2

CDR3nt: TGTGCCAGCAGTACCCAGCTAGCGGGAGGGCCACAGTACGAGCAGTACTTC
CDR3aa: CASSTQLAGGPQYEQYF
v_gene: TRBV27
d_gene: TRBD2
abundance: few
j_gene: TRBJ2-7

CDR3nt: TGTGCCAGCAGCCAAGAAGAAAGGACAGGAGCTAAGGGCTACACCTTC
CDR3aa: CASSQEERTGAKGYTF
v_gene: TRBV4-2
d_gene: TRBD1
abundance: few
j_gene: TRBJ1-2

CDR3nt: TGTGCCAGCAGTTACGACGGGGCCTTCACCTCCGGGAGCTACACCTTC
CDR3aa: CASSYDGAFTSGSYTF
v_gene: TRBV6-2/TRBV6-3
d_gene: NA
abundance: NA
j_gene: TRBJ1-2

CDR3nt: TGTGCCATCAGCGGGACTAGTATCGATGAGCAGTTCTTC
CDR3aa: CAISGTSIDEQFF
v_gene: TRBV10-3
d_gene: TRBD2
abundance: NA
j_gene: TRBJ2-1

CDR3nt: TGCGCCAGCAGCTTGATAGGCCTACAAGAGACCCAGTACTTC
CDR3aa: CASSLIGLQETQYF
v_gene: TRBV5-1
d_gene: NA
abundance: NA
j_gene: TRBJ2-5

CDR3nt: TGTGCCAGCACCCGGGACAGAATACAAGAGACCCAGTACTTC
CDR3aa: CASTRDRIQETQYF
v_gene: TRBV6-2/TRBV6-3
d_gene: TRBD1
abundance: many
j_gene: TRBJ2-5

CDR3nt: TGTGCCAGCAGTGAATTCGACCTTCTACAAGAGACCCAGTACTTC
CDR3aa: CASSEFDLLQETQYF
v_gene: TRBV6-1
d_gene: NA
abundance: NA
j_gene: TRBJ2-5

CDR3nt: TGTGCCAGCAGCAGTAGAACAGGGCGGCCCCTCCACTTT
CDR3aa: CASSSRTGRPLHF
v_gene: TRBV25-1
d_gene: NA
abundance: few
j_gene: TRBJ1-6